Below are 5 T cell receptor beta chains sequenced from a single sample in a study of blood T cell repertoires in COVID-19. This table comes from immunoSEQ multiplex PCR, and its TCRdb copy is limited to in-frame clones, with some not included. This table has some 160,000 clones, around 81% appearing once. Material: peripheral blood. These receptors were collected from a man in his sixties or seventies who had recovered from COVID-19.

The chain recombines TRBV28 with TRBJ2-2; no definite D call. The V end lost 1 base, the J end lost 6 bases, and 6 bases lay between the germline ends. The CDR3 runs 13 residues. The V gene's germline CDR1 is MDHEN and CDR2 SYDVKM. The DNA of the CDR3 is TGTGCCAGCAGTTTATCGACTCCCGGGGAGCTGTTTTTT. Translation: CASSLSTPGELFF. Based on the CDR3 plus reference TRBV28 and TRBJ2-2, the full variable domain is DVKVTQSSRYLVKRTGEKVFLECVQDMDHENMFWYRQDPGLGLRLIYFSYDVKMKEKGDIPEGYSVSREKKERFSLILESASTNQTSMYLCASSLSTPGELFFGEGSRLTVL.

In DNA form, the CDR3 reads TGTGCCAGCAGCTTACAGAGCGGGAGTGGGGAGACCCAGTACTTC. It is translated as CASSLQSGSGETQYF. The genes are TRBV11-2 and TRBJ2-5; 8 bases are shared with TRBD2. Germline V CDR1 and CDR2: SGHAT, FQNNGV. This CDR3 is built from 15 residues. V was clipped by 2 bases and J by 5 bases; unmatched bases: 7.

This clone has just a few counts. DNA of the CDR3: TGCGCCAGCAGCGCTACCGGGAGCATGAACACTGAAGCTTTCTTT. This gives the protein CASSATGSMNTEAFF. The V and J genes are TRBV5-1 and TRBJ1-1; D is unresolved. There are 15 residues in the CDR3. The germline V gene has CDR1 SGHRS and CDR2 YFSETQ. The V gene lost 4 bases and the J gene lost 0 bases, with 13 bases spanning the gap.

In DNA form, the CDR3 reads TGTGCCAGCAGCAATGGACTAGCGGGAGGGATTAACAATGAGCAGTTCTTC. Residues: CASSNGLAGGINNEQFF. The rearrangement links TRBV5-4 to TRBJ2-1, with TRBD2 matching 15 bases. The germline gives CDR1 SGHNT, CDR2 YYREEE (reference sequence). The V segment lost 4 bases and the J segment 5 bases; nucleotides outside the gene matches: 7. The CDR3 consists of 17 residues. The entire variable domain, with the rest obtained from reference TRBV5-4 and TRBJ2-1, is as follows: ETGVTQSPTHLIKTRGQQVTLRCSSQSGHNTVSWYQQALGQGPQFIFQYYREEENGRGNFPPRFSGLQFPNYSSELNVNALELDDSALYLCASSNGLAGGINNEQFFGPGTRLTVL.

This rearrangement joins TRBV18 to TRBJ2-1; D possibly corresponds to TRBD2 (6 bases). There are 16 residues in the CDR3. V was clipped by 5 bases and J by 5 bases, with 19 bases between them. CDR1 and CDR2 from the germline V gene are KGHSH and LQKENI. In DNA, the CDR3 is TGTGCCAGCTCATTTACATCGGCGGGAACGAACAATGAGCAGTTCTTC. Translating it yields CASSFTSAGTNNEQFF.